The following is a TCR beta chain sequence with its context. This CDR3 comprises 17 residues. Looked up from germline, CDR1 is SQVTM and CDR2 is ANQGSEA. V dropped 4 bases and J dropped 4; count of bases not matched to a gene: 15. This entry is derived from a study of blood T cell repertoires in COVID-19. Sequenced by immunoSEQ multiplex PCR; TCRdb stores in-frame clones only, minus some. This sample yields approximately 290,000 clones, of which roughly 80% are seen a single time; 15% to 18% belongs to the top ten. The receptor was isolated from a person aged 65 to 79 with COVID-19, enrolled during active disease. The sequenced material came from peripheral blood. V usage is TRBV29-1 and J usage is TRBJ2-5, with TRBD1 identical over 10 bases. CDR3 in amino acids: CSVGDRQGARLGETQYF. CDR3 nucleotides: TGCAGCGTTGGGGATCGACAGGGGGCGCGTCTCGGAGAGACCCAGTACTTC.